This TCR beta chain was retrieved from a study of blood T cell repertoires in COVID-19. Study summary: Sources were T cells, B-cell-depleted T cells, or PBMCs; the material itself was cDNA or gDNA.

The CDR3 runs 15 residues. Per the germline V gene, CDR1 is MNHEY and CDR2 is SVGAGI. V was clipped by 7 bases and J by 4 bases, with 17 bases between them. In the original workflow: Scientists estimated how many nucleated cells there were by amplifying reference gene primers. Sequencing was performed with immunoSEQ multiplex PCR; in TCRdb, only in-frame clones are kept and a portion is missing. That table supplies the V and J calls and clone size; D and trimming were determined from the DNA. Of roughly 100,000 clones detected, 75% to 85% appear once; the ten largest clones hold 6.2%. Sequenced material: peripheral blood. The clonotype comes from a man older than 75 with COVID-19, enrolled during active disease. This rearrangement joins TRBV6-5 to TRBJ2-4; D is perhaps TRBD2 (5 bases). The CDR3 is CASTSNKAGKNIQYF. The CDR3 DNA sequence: TGTGCCAGCACGTCGAATAAGGCGGGTAAAAACATTCAGTACTTC.